Shown below are 21 T cell receptor beta chains from a single sample sequenced in a study of cytomegalovirus exposure and HLA in healthy donors. The PCR had 60 Vbeta and 13 Jbeta primers. Method: immunoSEQ multiplex PCR; TCRdb's copy keeps in-frame clones and lacks some. The sample has about 85,000 clones, 80% seen once. The sample taken for sequencing was PBMCs. Source of these receptors: a man aged 50-59 years in good health and CMV-seropositive.

The chain has TRBV4-2 and TRBJ2-1; 7 nucleotides line up with TRBD2. CDR3 size: 16 residues. Unmatched junction bases numbered 12, after V lost 1 base and J lost 9 bases. Germline CDR1 and CDR2: LGHNA and YNFKEQ. The CDR3 here is CASSQVLLATISEQFF. The DNA for the CDR3 is TGTGCCAGCAGCCAAGTTTTACTAGCGACTATCAGTGAGCAGTTCTTC.

The rearrangement uses TRBV4-3 and TRBJ1-4; 9 nucleotides match TRBD1. CDR3 size: 14 residues. V trimming: 5 bases; J trimming: 7 bases; junction bases outside the gene matches: 5. Looked up from germline, CDR1 is LGHNA and CDR2 is YSLEER. The CDR3 DNA sequence: TGCGCCAGCAGCTTCGACAGGGGGAGTGAAAAACTGTTTTTT. Its translation is CASSFDRGSEKLFF.

The chain links TRBV5-1 to TRBJ2-5, with 7 bases that match TRBD2. The trim removed 5 bases at V and 5 bases at J, leaving 3 bases unmatched. CDR3 size: 12 residues. Per germline, CDR1 SGHRS and CDR2 YFSETQ. The DNA of the CDR3 is TGCGCCAGCAGTTACGGGGGGGAGACCCAGTACTTC. This codes for CASSYGGETQYF. Full variable domain (missing parts from reference TRBV5-1 and TRBJ2-5): KAGVTQTPRYLIKTRGQQVTLSCSPISGHRSVSWYQQTPGQGLQFLFEYFSETQRNKGNFPGRFSGRQFSNSRSEMNVSTLELGDSALYLCASSYGGETQYFGPGTRLLVL.

This clone was detected many times. CDR3 loop: CASSTGTGTYNEQFF. The DNA for the CDR3 is TGTGCCAGTAGTACCGGGACAGGGACTTACAATGAGCAGTTCTTC. The chain recombines TRBV19 with TRBJ2-1; 9 positions agree with TRBD1. The CDR3 covers 15 residues. The J segment lost 4 bases and the V segment lost 4 bases, leaving 5 bases of the junction unmatched. Germline-derived CDR1 and CDR2 are LNHDA and SQIVND (reference sequence).

The V call is TRBV14, the J call TRBJ2-7, with 10 nucleotides matching TRBD1. From germline, CDR1 is SGHDN and CDR2 FVKESK. The V and J ends lost 6 bases and 0 bases, in that order; junction bases with no gene match: 11. This CDR3 region has 17 residues. Here the CDR3 reads CASSRTGGTASSYEQYF. Written as DNA, the CDR3 is TGTGCCAGCAGTCGGACAGGGGGGACTGCGAGCTCCTACGAGCAGTACTTC.

V and J are TRBV6-5 and TRBJ1-3; D is possibly TRBD1 (6 bases). Trimming pared 5 bases from V and 1 base from J, leaving 9 bases between. The CDR3 extends over 14 amino acids. Germline V lookup: CDR1 MNHEY, CDR2 SVGAGI. Here the CDR3 DNA reads TGTGCCAGCAGTATCGGACAGTCTGGAAACACCATATATTTT. The encoded protein is CASSIGQSGNTIYF.

The rearrangement links TRBV5-1 to TRBJ2-7, with D tentatively TRBD2 (5 bases). CDR3 size: 12 residues. Trimming took 3 bases from V and 6 from J, leaving 10 bases between them. Germline assignment: CDR1 SGHRS and CDR2 YFSETQ. CDR3 coding DNA: TGCGCCAGCAGCTACGGACTCGGCGAGCAGTACTTC. This translates into CASSYGLGEQYF. Full variable domain (remainder filled in from reference TRBV5-1 and TRBJ2-7): KAGVTQTPRYLIKTRGQQVTLSCSPISGHRSVSWYQQTPGQGLQFLFEYFSETQRNKGNFPGRFSGRQFSNSRSEMNVSTLELGDSALYLCASSYGLGEQYFGPGTRLTVT.

The sample holds a few counts of this clone. This chain joins TRBV6-6 and TRBJ1-5, with D possibly being TRBD1 (6 bases). CDR3 length: 13 amino acids. The germline V and J ends were trimmed by 0 bases and 7 bases, with 7 bases remaining between them. CDR1 and CDR2 from the germline V gene are MNHNY and SVGAGI (reference sequence). CDR3 in amino acids: CASSYSRGQPQHF. The CDR3 DNA sequence: TGTGCCAGCAGTTACTCCAGGGGACAGCCCCAGCATTTT.

This chain uses TRBV29-1 with TRBJ2-7; 12 bases fit TRBD2. CDR1 and CDR2 (germline): SQVTM, ANQGSEA. Trimming removed 3 bases from V and 3 bases from J; junction bases left unmatched: 21. CDR3 size: 20 residues. This CDR3 is CSVDRTKGLAGPSLVYEQYF. As DNA, the CDR3 is TGCAGCGTTGATCGAACAAAAGGACTAGCGGGACCATCCCTCGTCTACGAGCAGTACTTC.

This sequence joins TRBV7-9 and TRBJ1-2; weak D call: TRBD1 (5 bases). This CDR3 region has 12 residues. Germline values: CDR1 SEHNR, CDR2 FQNEAQ (reference sequence). Between the trimmed V and J ends, which lost 5 bases and 6 bases, there was a span of 10 bases. Here the CDR3 reads CASSRGADGYTF. CDR3 nucleotide sequence: TGTGCCAGCAGCCGCGGGGCGGATGGCTACACCTTC.

The chain joins TRBV19 to TRBJ1-2; 8 nucleotides match TRBD1. CDR3 size: 14 residues. V gave up 3 bases and J gave up 2 bases; unmatched junction bases: 2. Germline CDR1 and CDR2: LNHDA and SQIVND (reference sequence). The CDR3 DNA is TGTGCCAGTAGTATGCAGGGGGCGAACTATGGCTACACCTTC. It encodes CASSMQGANYGYTF.

J is TRBJ2-7 and V is TRBV27, with 9 bases that match TRBD1. V dropped 5 bases and J dropped 0; count of bases not matched to a gene: 11. From germline, CDR1 is MNHEY and CDR2 SMNVEV (reference sequence). The CDR3 sequence is 17 residues long. CDR3 nucleotides: TGTGCCAGCAGTCCGGGACCGGGACAGGGAGGCTCCTACGAGCAGTACTTC. This codes for CASSPGPGQGGSYEQYF.

The chain carries TRBV21-1 and TRBJ2-7; the table gives TRBD2 as D, unverified against the DNA. TRBV21-1 is a pseudogene. This CDR3 contains 14 residues. This CDR3 reads CASSKVRYSYEQYF. The CDR3 bases are TGTGCCAGCAGCAAAGTTCGGTATTCCTACGAGCAGTACTTC.

This sequence joins TRBV18 and TRBJ2-3; tentatively, D is TRBD1 (6 bases). V was cut by 0 bases and J by 11 bases, with 15 bases left in between. The CDR3 is made up of 14 amino acids. The germline gives CDR1 KGHSH, CDR2 LQKENI. DNA of the CDR3: TGTGCCAGCTCACCACCCGGGAACAGGGCCAGGCAGTATTTT. It is translated as CASSPPGNRARQYF.

The rearrangement joins TRBV6-5 to TRBJ1-1; 7 bases align to TRBD1. V lost 2 bases to trimming and J lost 4 bases; unmatched junction nucleotides: 10. The CDR3 is 16 amino acids. From germline, CDR1 is MNHEY and CDR2 SVGAGI. The CDR3 DNA is TGTGCCAGCAGTTACCGTAGGACAGGCAGACTCACTGAAGCTTTCTTT. This codes for CASSYRRTGRLTEAFF.

CDR3 in DNA: TGCGCCAGCAGCTTGGCCGGACTAGCGGGAGGGAATGAGCAGTTCTTC. Translating gives CASSLAGLAGGNEQFF. V is TRBV5-1 and J is TRBJ2-1; 15 bases align to TRBD2. V shed 0 bases and J 7 bases; nucleotides not matched to a gene: 2. The germline gives CDR1 SGHRS, CDR2 YFSETQ. This CDR3 comprises 16 residues.

The J gene is TRBJ1-2, the V gene TRBV30, with D hard to call. The germline V and J ends were trimmed by 2 bases and 4 bases, with 11 bases remaining between them. CDR3 length: 13 amino acids. The germline CDR1 and CDR2 sequences are GTSNPN and SVGIG (reference sequence). The CDR3 DNA is TGTGCCTGGAGTCCGTCCGGGTCCTATGGCTACACCTTC. Residues: CAWSPSGSYGYTF.

The rearrangement links TRBV19 to TRBJ1-5, with 7 bases aligning to TRBD1. The CDR3 is made up of 16 amino acids. Unmatched junction bases numbered 8, after V lost 3 bases and J lost 3 bases. Germline lookup yields CDR1 LNHDA and CDR2 SQIVND (reference sequence). In DNA, the CDR3 is TGTGCCAGTAGTATGGGATGGGACAGAGTCAATCAGCCCCAGCATTTT. Its protein product is CASSMGWDRVNQPQHF. The variable domain in full, completed from reference TRBV19 and TRBJ1-5, reads DGGITQSPKYLFRKEGQNVTLSCEQNLNHDAMYWYRQDPGQGLRLIYYSQIVNDFQKGDIAEGYSVSREKKESFPLTVTSAQKNPTAFYLCASSMGWDRVNQPQHFGDGTRLSIL.

The J gene is TRBJ1-4, the V gene TRBV6-1; D not resolved. Trimming cost V 9 bases and J 3 bases, with 11 bases left between them. Germline V gene lookup returns CDR1 MNHNS and CDR2 SASEGT. CDR3 length: 13 amino acids. The CDR3 spells CASRRSANEKLFF. Here the CDR3 DNA reads TGTGCCAGTAGGAGGTCAGCTAATGAAAAACTGTTTTTT.

The rearrangement uses TRBV5-1 and TRBJ2-3; 7 nucleotides match TRBD2. With 4 bases clipped from V and 7 bases from J, the junction kept 18 bases outside the gene matches. The germline CDR1 and CDR2 sequences are SGHRS and YFSETQ. The CDR3 is 17 amino acids. In DNA form, the CDR3 reads TGCGCCAGCAGCCCTTCTGCGGGCGGCGGGAGCTTGTATACGCAGTATTTT. Amino acid sequence: CASSPSAGGGSLYTQYF.

This chain connects TRBV30 to TRBJ2-7, with a tentative D call TRBD2 (6 bases). This CDR3 has 13 residues. Germline V gene sequence: CDR1 GTSNPN, CDR2 SVGIG (reference sequence). Trimming removed 5 bases at V and 1 base at J, with 12 bases between. CDR3 protein: CAWDRGTSYEQYF. The CDR3 DNA is TGTGCCTGGGACCGCGGGACTTCCTACGAGCAGTACTTC.